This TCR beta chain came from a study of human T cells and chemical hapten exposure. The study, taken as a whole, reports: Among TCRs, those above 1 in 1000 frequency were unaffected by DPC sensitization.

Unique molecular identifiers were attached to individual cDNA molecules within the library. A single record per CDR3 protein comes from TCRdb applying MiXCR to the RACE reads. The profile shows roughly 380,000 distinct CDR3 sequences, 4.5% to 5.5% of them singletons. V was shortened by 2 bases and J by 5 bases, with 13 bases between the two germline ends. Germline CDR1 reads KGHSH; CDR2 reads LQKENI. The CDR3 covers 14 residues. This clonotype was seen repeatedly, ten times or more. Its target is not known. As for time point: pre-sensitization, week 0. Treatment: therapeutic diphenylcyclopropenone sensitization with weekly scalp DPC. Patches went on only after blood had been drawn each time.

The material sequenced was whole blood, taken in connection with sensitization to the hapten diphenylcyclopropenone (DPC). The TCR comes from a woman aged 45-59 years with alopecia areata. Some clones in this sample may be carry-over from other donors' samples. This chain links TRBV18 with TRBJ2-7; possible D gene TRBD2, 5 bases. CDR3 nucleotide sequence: TGTGCCAGCTCACCAGAGATACGGGATGACGAGCAGTACTTC. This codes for CASSPEIRDDEQYF.